This TCR beta chain was identified in a study of T-cell memory formation after mild COVID-19. Overall study context: Largely, the TCR clusters proved donor specific.

Germline V lookup: CDR1 SGHAT, CDR2 FQNNGV. V dropped 3 bases and J dropped 4; count of bases not matched to a gene: 9. This CDR3 contains 17 residues. Study outcomes and limitations: The finding that pre-infection memory included some responding clones suggested that cross-reactive memory joined. Nothing showed for sure that second-wave clones peaking on day 37 were SARS-CoV-2 specific.

This clonotype was seen many times. The antigen is not known. TCRdb called the 5' RACE reads again in MiXCR, with one record for every CDR3 protein. The profile shows a few hundred thousand distinct CDR3 sequences, less than 20% of them singletons. Material for sequencing was PBMCs or a T cell subset sorted from them (not recorded which). The V and J genes are TRBV11-2 and TRBJ2-6, with TRBD1 matching over 7 bases. The source of this sequence is a man aged 18-30 years who had mild COVID-19 (a few samples of this study predate the infection). Cell type and time point are not known. Written as DNA, the CDR3 is TGTGCCAGCAGCTTGATACAGGGGACGCGCGGGGCCAACGTCCTGACTTTC. Residues: CASSLIQGTRGANVLTF. The variable domain in full, with the rest retrieved from reference TRBV11-2 and TRBJ2-6, is EAGVAQSPRYKIIEKRQSVAFWCNPISGHATLYWYQQILGQGPKLLIQFQNNGVVDDSQLPKDRFSAERLKGVDSTLKIQPAKLEDSAVYLCASSLIQGTRGANVLTFGAGSRLTVL.